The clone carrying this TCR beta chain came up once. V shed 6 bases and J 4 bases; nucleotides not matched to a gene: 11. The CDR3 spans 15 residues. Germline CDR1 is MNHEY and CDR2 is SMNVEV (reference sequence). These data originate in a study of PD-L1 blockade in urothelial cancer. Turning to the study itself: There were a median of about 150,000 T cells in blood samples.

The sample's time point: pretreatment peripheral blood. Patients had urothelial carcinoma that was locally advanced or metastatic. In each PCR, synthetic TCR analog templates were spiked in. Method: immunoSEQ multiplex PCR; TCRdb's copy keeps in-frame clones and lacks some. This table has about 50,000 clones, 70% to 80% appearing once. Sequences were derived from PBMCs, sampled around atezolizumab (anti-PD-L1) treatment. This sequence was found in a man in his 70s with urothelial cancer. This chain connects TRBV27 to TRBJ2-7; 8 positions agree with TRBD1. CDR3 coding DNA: TGTGCCAGCAGCTACCAGGGGGCCGGAAAGTACGAGCAGTACTTC. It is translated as CASSYQGAGKYEQYF.